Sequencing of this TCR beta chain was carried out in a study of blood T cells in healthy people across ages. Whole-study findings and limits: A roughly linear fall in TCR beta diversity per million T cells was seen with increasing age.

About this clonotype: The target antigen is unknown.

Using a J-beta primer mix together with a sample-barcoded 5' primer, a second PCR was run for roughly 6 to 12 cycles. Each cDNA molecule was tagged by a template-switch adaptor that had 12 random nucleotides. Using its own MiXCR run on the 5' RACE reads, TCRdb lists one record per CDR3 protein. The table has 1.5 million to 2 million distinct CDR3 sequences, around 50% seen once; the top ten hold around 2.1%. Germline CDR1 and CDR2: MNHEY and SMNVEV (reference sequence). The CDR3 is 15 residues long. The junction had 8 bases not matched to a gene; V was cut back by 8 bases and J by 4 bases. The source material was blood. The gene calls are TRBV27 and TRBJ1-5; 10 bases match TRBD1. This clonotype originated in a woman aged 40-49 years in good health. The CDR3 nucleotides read TGTGCCAGCTCGTCCCGGGGACAGGGGAATCAGCCCCAGCATTTT. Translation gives CASSSRGQGNQPQHF.